This is a list of T cell receptor beta chains from one sample in a study of response to subunit inactivated influenza vaccine. TCRdb analysed the RT-PCR reads with MiXCR anew, one entry per CDR3 protein. This sample has more than 700,000 distinct CDR3 sequences; roughly 20% occur once, and the top ten carry roughly a tenth. This material consisted of PBMCs from blood, taken roughly 5 days after vaccination. These receptors all come from a man aged 50-60 years who received an inactivated influenza vaccine. Each CDR3 is given with its conserved first and last residue. A D gene is named only where the DNA matches it firmly. Clone size is stated in some rows and not others, as once, few, many or a class when expanded.

V	D	J	size	CDR3	DNA
TRBV5-1	NA	TRBJ2-3	NA	CASSLGVVGSPSTDTQYF	TGCGCCAGCAGCTTGGGGGTCGTGGGCAGCCCCAGCACAGATACGCAGTATTTT
TRBV7-2	NA	TRBJ2-7	NA	CASSLEQIYEQYF	TGTGCCAGCAGCTTAGAACAGATCTACGAGCAGTACTTC
TRBV30	TRBD2	TRBJ2-7	few	CAWNSGAFYEQYF	TGTGCCTGGAATAGCGGGGCGTTCTACGAGCAGTACTTC
TRBV20-1	TRBD2	TRBJ2-1	NA	CSARVQRGGSLAPNEQFF	TGCAGTGCTAGAGTCCAGCGGGGGGGCAGTTTGGCTCCCAATGAGCAGTTCTTC
TRBV6-1	TRBD1	TRBJ2-1	many	CASSPARDRVNEQFF	TGTGCCAGCAGTCCTGCCCGGGACAGGGTCAATGAGCAGTTCTTC
TRBV15	NA	TRBJ2-1	NA	CATSRVQGVEQFF	TGTGCCACCAGCAGAGTTCAGGGCGTTGAGCAGTTCTTC
TRBV6-5	NA	TRBJ2-5	few	CASSHLRGWQETQYF	TGTGCCAGCAGTCACCTACGGGGGTGGCAAGAGACCCAGTACTTC
TRBV4-3	NA	TRBJ1-1	many	CASSESKNTEAFF	TGCGCCAGCAGCGAAAGCAAGAACACTGAAGCTTTCTTT
TRBV6-1	NA	TRBJ1-2	many	CASSPRGSDYGYTF	TGTGCCAGCAGTCCTAGGGGTTCGGACTATGGCTACACCTTC
TRBV28	NA	TRBJ2-7	few	CASSPSPEYEQYF	TGTGCCAGCAGTCCCTCCCCGGAATACGAGCAGTACTTC
TRBV10-3	NA	TRBJ1-1	few	CASGLTEKNTEAFF	TGTGCCAGCGGGCTGACAGAGAAGAACACTGAAGCTTTCTTT
TRBV20-1	TRBD2	TRBJ2-1	NA	CSAWSGGGSYNEQFF	TGCAGTGCTTGGTCGGGCGGGGGCTCCTACAATGAGCAGTTCTTC
TRBV29-1	NA	TRBJ2-5	few	CSVEGTVETQYF	TGCAGCGTTGAAGGGACAGTTGAGACCCAGTACTTC
TRBV4-2	NA	TRBJ1-5	NA	CASSQEWRANQPQHF	TGTGCCAGCAGCCAAGAATGGAGGGCCAATCAGCCCCAGCATTTT
TRBV6-5	NA	TRBJ2-5	NA	CASSLPDIQETQYF	TGTGCCAGCAGTCTACCGGACATCCAAGAGACCCAGTACTTC
TRBV18	NA	TRBJ2-2	few	CASSPPMRAGELFF	TGTGCCAGCTCACCACCCATGCGGGCCGGGGAGCTGTTTTTT